One T cell receptor (beta chain) is described in this entry. Germline CDR1 and CDR2: SGHTA and FQGNSA. The CDR3 consists of 16 residues. V was trimmed by 5 bases and J by 5 bases, leaving 21 bases between them. Clones were read by immunoSEQ multiplex PCR, and TCRdb kept only the in-frame ones, dropping some. Of some 84,000 clones in the sample, around 84% were seen once. The data were taken from a study of cytotoxic CD8 clonotypes in ibrutinib-treated CLL. This specimen was PBMCs, taken before ibrutinib treatment. The chain is built from TRBV7-2 and TRBJ1-2; possibly TRBD1 for D (5 bases). This sequence was found in a human donor with chronic lymphocytic leukemia. CDR3 sequence reads: CASSGGPQGNAYGYTF. CDR3 coding DNA: TGTGCCAGCAGCGGAGGACCTCAGGGAAATGCTTATGGCTACACCTTC.